Reported below is one T cell receptor (beta chain). The target antigen is unknown. Sequenced by immunoSEQ multiplex PCR; TCRdb stores in-frame clones only, minus some. Here the sample spans 95,000 to 120,000 clones, 90% being singletons. The sample comes from a study of Tregs in tolerant kidney transplant recipients. Study-wide findings and caveats: For some patients, primers changed over time, blocking nucleotide-level comparison. Findings come from small patient numbers and require larger validation.

The material was CD4+ T cells from blood, obtained before the transplant. This TCR was recovered from a human donor who received a combined kidney and bone marrow transplant.

As DNA, the CDR3 is TGTGCCAGCAGCACAGGGAGGGCTTCACCCCTCCACTTT. This translates into CASSTGRASPLHF. V usage is TRBV27 and J usage is TRBJ1-6, with D tentatively TRBD1 (6 bases). V shed 6 bases and J shed 9 bases, with 12 bases lying between them. Germline V lookup: CDR1 MNHEY, CDR2 SMNVEV (reference sequence). This CDR3 is 13 amino acids long.